This TCR beta chain is drawn from a study of blood T cell repertoires in COVID-19. The CDR3 spans 15 residues. The J segment lost 3 bases and the V segment lost 2 bases, leaving 6 bases of the junction unmatched. CDR1 and CDR2 from the germline V gene are MDHEN and SYDVKM. How the authors handled the data: Amplification with reference gene primers provided the estimates of nucleated cell counts. Assay used: immunoSEQ multiplex PCR; TCRdb lists only in-frame clones, some missing. V, J and clone size derive from that table, while D and trimming were established from the DNA sequence. Of some 90,000 clones in the sample, about 93% were seen once.

This receptor was obtained from a woman aged 45-59 years in a cohort sampled during active COVID-19. The specimen sequenced was peripheral blood. This sequence joins TRBV28 and TRBJ2-7, with 8 bases identical to TRBD1. The CDR3 sequence: CASSLRGQAYYEQYF. The DNA of the CDR3 is TGTGCCAGCAGTTTACGGGGACAGGCTTACTACGAGCAGTACTTC.